This TCR beta chain was identified in a study of CD8 T cells in Susac syndrome. RNA amounts of roughly 0.5 to 1 ug underwent reverse transcription with random hexamers. TCRdb re-derived calls from the immunoSEQ multiplex PCR reads in MiXCR, one entry per CDR3 protein. The sample has 150,000 to 200,000 distinct CDR3 sequences, around 92% seen once. Looked up from germline, CDR1 is MNHEY and CDR2 is SMNVEV (reference sequence). CDR3 length: 15 amino acids. The V and J ends lost 2 bases and 2 bases, in that order; junction bases with no gene match: 0. The sequence was obtained from a human donor in good health. What was sequenced was CD4+ T cells from PBMCs. The rearrangement links TRBV27 to TRBJ2-6; 7 nucleotides match TRBD1. CDR3 nucleotides: TGTGCCAGCAGTTTAAGGGGGCCTGGGGCCAACGTCCTGACTTTC. This gives the protein CASSLRGPGANVLTF.